This T cell receptor (beta chain) was recorded in a study of T cell repertoires in cytomegalovirus infection. This clonotype was counted between two and nine times. Its antigen remains unknown. TCRdb re-called the reads through MiXCR, storing one row per CDR3 protein. In the table there are about 830,000 distinct CDR3 sequences, about 30% of which are singletons. The CDR3 runs 15 residues. Germline V lookup: CDR1 SGHVS, CDR2 FNYEAQ. Trimming stripped 1 base from V and 2 bases from J, with 11 bases between. The receptor comes from a human donor in good health (CMV status not recorded). Some clones in this sample may be carry-over from other donors' samples. The J gene is TRBJ2-5, the V gene TRBV7-6, with D possibly TRBD2 on 5 matching bases. The sample was cultured CD8+ T cells from PBMCs, taken from culture after CMV antigen stimulation. The CDR3 bases are TGTGCCAGCAGCTTAGGTGAGGGTGTACAAGAGACCCAGTACTTC. Translated: CASSLGEGVQETQYF.